This T cell receptor (beta chain) was profiled in a study of blood T cell repertoires in COVID-19 (dated by TCRdb to the early 2020s). Background on the whole study: Collaborator samples came from the United States, Italy and Spain and covered acute and convalescent phases of COVID-19. The prospective study material was composed of cDNA or gDNA derived from T cells, B-cell-depleted T cells, or PBMCs. Deeply sampled blood TCRbeta repertoires from subjects exposed to, actively infected with, or recovered from COVID-19 were included in the dataset. A freely available public database, intended as a resource for researchers studying the immune response to SARS-CoV-2, is where the repertoires were released. Samples were obtained from the ongoing ImmuneRACE study (first 160 participants) and from about 1,300 subjects provided by 6 global collaborators. The sample metadata nearly always contained a de-identified subject ID, COVID-19 status, age in years and sex. Where available, HLA class I and class II types were obtained from metadata supplied by the sample provider rather than from assay-based typing.

Results and caveats for the whole study, not just this receptor: The amount of clinical and demographic metadata varied by source and participant and was provided uncurated.

The CDR3 covers 16 residues, taking in both the cysteine and the phenylalanine. This entry keeps only the CDR3 DNA: 48 bases, framed from base 1. CDR1 and CDR2, looked up from the germline V gene, are SGHAT and FQNNGV. V ends up 5 bases short and J 0 bases short, with an unmatched junction base count of 7. Each collaborating institution followed its own protocols to collect whole blood in K2EDTA tubes. For TCRbeta analysis, collaborator samples were shipped as frozen whole blood, as isolated PBMCs, or as DNA extracted from either sample type. A note on this clone: No antigen is known for it. Base qualities are not provided; no much larger clone lies one nucleotide away.

TCRbeta CDR3 regions were amplified from genomic DNA by means of the immunoSEQ Assay, a bias-controlled multiplex PCR. The source study handled its data this way. Nucleated cell counts per sample were estimated from amplification of reference gene primers within the assay. Sequence reads were collapsed and filtered to measure the absolute abundance of every unique TCRbeta CDR3 rearrangement. For each sample, productive Simpson clonality was calculated as the square root of Simpson's diversity index over productive rearrangements. In TCRdb, the immuneACCESS table is reduced to in-frame sequences with V and J assigned. These tables do not hold every clone; where another copy was compared, an unresolved V gene accounts for under half, and the others remain unexplained. V, J and clone size are those of that table, while D and trimming were read from the DNA. A total of around 250,000 clones appear in this sample, about four fifths of them only once. The top ten constitute less than 4% of the sample.

Recombination joined TRBV11-2 with TRBJ1-3; TRBD1 fits 7 bases in the junction. Sequenced: peripheral blood. This sequence originates from a woman aged 18-29 years with acute or convalescent COVID-19. DNA sequence: TGTGCCAGCAGCGCTACAGGGGTCCGCTCTGGAAACACCATATATTTT. Its product reads: CASSATGVRSGNTIYF.